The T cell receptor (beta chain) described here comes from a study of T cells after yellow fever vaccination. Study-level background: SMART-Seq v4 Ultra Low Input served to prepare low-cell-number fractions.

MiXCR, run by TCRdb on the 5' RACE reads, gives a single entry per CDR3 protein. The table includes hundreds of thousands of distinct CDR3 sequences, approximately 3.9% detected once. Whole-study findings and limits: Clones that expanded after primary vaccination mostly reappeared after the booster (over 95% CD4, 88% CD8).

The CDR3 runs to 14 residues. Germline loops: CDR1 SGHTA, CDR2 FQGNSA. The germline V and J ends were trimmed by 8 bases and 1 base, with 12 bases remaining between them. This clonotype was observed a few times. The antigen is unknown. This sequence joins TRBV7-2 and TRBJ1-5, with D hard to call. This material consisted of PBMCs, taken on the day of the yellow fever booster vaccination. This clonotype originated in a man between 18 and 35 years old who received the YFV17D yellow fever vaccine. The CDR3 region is CASDWSWSNQPQHF. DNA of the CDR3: TGTGCCAGCGACTGGTCTTGGAGCAATCAGCCCCAGCATTTT.